This is a list of T cell receptor beta chains from one sample in a study of blood T cell repertoires in COVID-19. Clones were sequenced by immunoSEQ multiplex PCR, and TCRdb holds only the in-frame ones, with some missing. The sample contains about 180,000 clones, about 87% of which appear only once. Sample: peripheral blood. The origin of the receptors is a middle-aged man with active or convalescent COVID-19. The CDR3 runs from the conserved cysteine through the conserved F or W. D genes are given only for firm matches. Clone size is given for some rows only: seen once, a few or many times, or a class if the clone is expanded.

d_call j_call clone_size v_call cdr3_aa cdr3_nt
- TRBJ1-2 - TRBV9 CASSALQGSYYGYTF TGTGCCAGCAGCGCCTTACAGGGATCTTACTATGGCTACACCTTC
- TRBJ1-2 - TRBV5-4 CASSYQEVGALYGYTF TGTGCCAGCAGCTATCAGGAAGTGGGGGCCCTTTATGGCTACACCTTC
- TRBJ1-5 few TRBV12-3/TRBV12-4 CASSFGAQPQHF TGTGCCAGCAGTTTTGGGGCTCAGCCCCAGCATTTT
- TRBJ2-7 - TRBV15 CATSSRYEQYF TGTGCCACCAGCAGCCGCTACGAGCAGTACTTC
- TRBJ1-1 once TRBV10-3 CAIRTGNTEAFF TGTGCCATCAGGACAGGGAACACTGAAGCTTTCTTT
TRBD1 TRBJ1-1 once TRBV3-1/TRBV3-2 CASSPGQGAFTEAFF TGTGCCAGCAGCCCCGGACAGGGGGCGTTTACTGAAGCTTTCTTT
- TRBJ2-7 - TRBV4-3 CASSQDVQGSYEQYF TGCGCCAGCAGCCAAGATGTTCAGGGATCCTACGAGCAGTACTTC
- TRBJ1-3 - TRBV5-3 CARSCDIPSGNTIYF TGTGCCAGAAGCTGTGACATCCCCTCTGGAAACACCATATATTTT
TRBD1 TRBJ1-5 - TRBV19 CASRTDRDSNQPQHF TGTGCCAGTAGAACGGACAGGGATAGCAATCAGCCCCAGCATTTT
- TRBJ1-5 - TRBV19 CASSISRQTHQPQHF TGTGCCAGTAGTATCTCACGACAAACACACCAGCCCCAGCATTTT
TRBD1 TRBJ2-7 - TRBV19 CASSITGATYEQYF TGTGCCAGTAGTATTACAGGGGCAACCTACGAGCAGTACTTC